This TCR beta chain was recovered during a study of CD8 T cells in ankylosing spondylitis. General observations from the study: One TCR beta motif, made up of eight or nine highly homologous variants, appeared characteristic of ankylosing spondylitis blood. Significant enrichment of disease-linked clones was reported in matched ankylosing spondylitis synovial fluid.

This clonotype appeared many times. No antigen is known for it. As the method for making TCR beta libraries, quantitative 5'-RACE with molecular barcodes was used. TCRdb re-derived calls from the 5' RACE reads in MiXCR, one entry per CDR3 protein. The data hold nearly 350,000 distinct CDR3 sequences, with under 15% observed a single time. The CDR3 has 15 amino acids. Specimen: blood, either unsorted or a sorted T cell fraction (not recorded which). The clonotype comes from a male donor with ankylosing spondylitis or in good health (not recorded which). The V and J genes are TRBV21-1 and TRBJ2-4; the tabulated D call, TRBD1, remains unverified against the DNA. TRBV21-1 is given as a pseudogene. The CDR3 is CASSSPQGNKYIQYF. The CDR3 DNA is TGTGCCAGCAGCTCTCCCCAGGGGAATAAGTACATTCAGTACTTC.